Presented here are 29 T cell receptor beta chains from one specimen sequenced in a study of T cell responses to AZD1222 COVID-19 vaccine. Some clones are missing from TCRdb's copy, which holds only in-frame ones; the method was immunoSEQ multiplex PCR. Of about 180,000 clones in the sample, under 95% were seen once. The input for sequencing was peripheral blood, taken 28 days after the second AZD1222 dose. The source of these receptors is an adult who received the AZD1222 COVID-19 vaccine.

The rearrangement joins TRBV7-6 to TRBJ1-1, with 10 bases identical to TRBD1. The germline V gene encodes CDR1 SGHVS and CDR2 FNYEAQ. V gave up 4 bases and J gave up 7 bases; unmatched junction bases: 3. The CDR3 spans 13 residues. CDR3 region: CASSWGQGSEAFF. The CDR3 DNA reads TGTGCCAGCAGCTGGGGACAGGGGAGTGAAGCTTTCTTT.

The chain carries TRBV4-3 and TRBJ1-1, with D hard to call. With 4 bases removed from V and 0 bases from J, the gap between germline ends came to 15 bases. The CDR3 is 16 amino acids. Germline V gene data show CDR1 as LGHNA and CDR2 as YSLEER. CDR3 region: CASSLLKGTMNTEAFF. The CDR3 nucleotides read TGCGCCAGCAGCCTTCTTAAGGGAACCATGAACACTGAAGCTTTCTTT.

The chain couples TRBV6-5 to TRBJ2-7; the match to TRBD1 covers 7 bases. The CDR3 contains 13 residues. Germline values: CDR1 MNHEY, CDR2 SVGAGI. Trimming removed 8 bases from V and 5 bases from J; junction bases left unmatched: 9. The CDR3 is CASEWTGRDEQYF. The CDR3 DNA is TGTGCCAGCGAGTGGACAGGTCGCGACGAGCAGTACTTC.

Details on this clone: Other nucleotide sequences in the sample specify the same CDR3. The CDR3 here is CASSIASGSYNEQFF. DNA of the CDR3: TGTGCCAGTAGTATAGCTAGCGGGAGCTACAATGAGCAGTTCTTC. The chain couples TRBV19 to TRBJ2-1, with TRBD2 matching 10 bases. Germline assignment: CDR1 LNHDA and CDR2 SQIVND (reference sequence). V gave up 1 base and J gave up 3 bases; unmatched junction bases: 0. The CDR3 loop spans 15 amino acids.

V usage is TRBV7-3 and J usage is TRBJ2-3, with 12 bases identical to TRBD2. This CDR3 is 16 amino acids long. Losses at the gene ends were 5 bases for V and 6 bases for J; bases not matched to a gene: 9. From germline, CDR1 is SGHTA and CDR2 FQGTGA. The CDR3 spells CASSLWTSGIRDTQYF. CDR3 nucleotides: TGTGCCAGCAGCCTATGGACTAGCGGGATCAGGGATACGCAGTATTTT.

V gene TRBV6-5 combines with J gene TRBJ1-5; possibly TRBD1 for D (6 bases). The CDR3 consists of 15 residues. CDR1 and CDR2 from the germline V gene are MNHEY and SVGAGI. V gave up 5 bases and J gave up 2 bases, with 13 bases separating them. The CDR3 nucleotides are TGTGCCAGCAGTATAGACAGGTTAGGCAATCAGCCCCAGCATTTT. It encodes CASSIDRLGNQPQHF.

The J gene is TRBJ2-2, the V gene TRBV19; TRBD2 might be the D (5 bases). CDR3 length: 14 amino acids. The germline V and J ends were trimmed by 5 bases and 2 bases, with 9 bases remaining between them. Germline V lookup: CDR1 LNHDA, CDR2 SQIVND (reference sequence). This chain's CDR3 is CASSGSRNTGELFF. CDR3 sequence (DNA): TGTGCCAGTAGTGGGAGCAGAAACACCGGGGAGCTGTTTTTT.

The chain joins TRBV19 to TRBJ1-5, with TRBD1 matching 8 bases. Trimming took 6 bases from V and 7 from J; bases not matched to a gene: 8. The CDR3 is 14 residues long. Germline V gives CDR1 LNHDA, CDR2 SQIVND (reference sequence). In DNA, the CDR3 is TGTGCCAGTAGCCCGACAGGGGAGGGACAGCCCCAGCATTTT. Protein: CASSPTGEGQPQHF.

The chain employs TRBV6-5 and TRBJ1-2; D gene unclear. CDR1 and CDR2 from the germline V gene are MNHEY and SVGAGI. Between the trimmed V and J ends, which lost 1 base and 3 bases, there was a span of 6 bases. The CDR3 consists of 13 residues. The CDR3 DNA reads TGTGCCAGCAGTTACTACAGACACTATGGCTACACCTTC. Protein product: CASSYYRHYGYTF.

This rearrangement joins TRBV4-1 to TRBJ1-4, with D perhaps matching TRBD1 (5 bases). V dropped 1 base and J dropped 3 bases, with 9 bases sitting between them. The CDR3 totals 15 residues. From germline, CDR1 is MGHRA and CDR2 YSYEKL. The CDR3 loop reads CASSQGGSANEKLFF. DNA of the CDR3: TGCGCCAGCAGCCAAGGGGGGTCGGCTAATGAAAAACTGTTTTTT.

The chain joins TRBV19 to TRBJ2-1; 12 positions agree with TRBD2. The CDR3 contains 15 residues. Germline V gene sequence: CDR1 LNHDA, CDR2 SQIVND (reference sequence). J lost 6 bases, V lost 2 bases, and 2 bases had no gene match. The CDR3 region is CASSILAGGVNEQFF. CDR3 bases: TGTGCCAGTAGTATACTAGCGGGGGGGGTCAATGAGCAGTTCTTC.

This rearrangement joins TRBV5-4 to TRBJ1-2; D is unresolved. V was pared by 2 bases and J by 2 bases, with 4 bases between. Germline CDR1 reads SGHNT; CDR2 reads YYREEE (reference sequence). This CDR3 spans 12 amino acids. DNA for the CDR3: TGTGCCAGCAGCTTCGGAAACTATGGCTACACCTTC. This encodes CASSFGNYGYTF. Using reference TRBV5-4 and TRBJ1-2 for the parts outside the CDR3, the full variable domain is ETGVTQSPTHLIKTRGQQVTLRCSSQSGHNTVSWYQQALGQGPQFIFQYYREEENGRGNFPPRFSGLQFPNYSSELNVNALELDDSALYLCASSFGNYGYTFGSGTRLTVV.

The rearrangement links TRBV28 to TRBJ2-1, with D perhaps TRBD2 (5 bases). Germline lookup yields CDR1 MDHEN and CDR2 SYDVKM. Trimming pared 6 bases from V and 2 bases from J, leaving 14 bases between. The CDR3 has 15 amino acids. The CDR3 DNA reads as TGTGCCAGCAGCAGAAGCGGACCTACCTACAATGAGCAGTTCTTC. The encoded protein is CASSRSGPTYNEQFF.

This chain links TRBV18 with TRBJ1-5; the match to TRBD1 covers 12 bases. In germline, CDR1 is KGHSH, CDR2 LQKENI. V lost 3 bases to trimming and J lost 1 base; unmatched junction nucleotides: 13. The CDR3 consists of 20 residues. CDR3 amino acids: CASSPYSGTGGAFSNQPQHF. CDR3 sequence (DNA): TGTGCCAGCTCACCCTACTCCGGGACAGGGGGCGCATTCAGCAATCAGCCCCAGCATTTT.

The chain couples TRBV19 to TRBJ2-4, with 7 bases aligning to TRBD2. V gave up 9 bases and J gave up 0 bases; unmatched junction bases: 26. Germline values: CDR1 LNHDA, CDR2 SQIVND (reference sequence). CDR3 size: 21 residues. CDR3 coding DNA: TGTGCCAGCCGAAGGTGGGGCGGGGGTCTGTCCTCGGAACTAGCCAAAAACATTCAGTACTTC. This sequence encodes CASRRWGGGLSSELAKNIQYF. Full variable domain (rest looked up from reference TRBV19 and TRBJ2-4): DGGITQSPKYLFRKEGQNVTLSCEQNLNHDAMYWYRQDPGQGLRLIYYSQIVNDFQKGDIAEGYSVSREKKESFPLTVTSAQKNPTAFYLCASRRWGGGLSSELAKNIQYFGAGTRLSVL.

The chain uses TRBV11-2 and TRBJ2-1, with a possible D match to TRBD2 (6 bases). Trimming left V 8 bases short and J 4 bases short, with 27 bases between. Germline V gives CDR1 SGHAT, CDR2 FQNNGV. The CDR3 contains 18 residues. CDR3 sequence reads: CASGPRGGGTSTYNEQFF. CDR3 sequence (DNA): TGTGCCAGCGGACCCCGGGGTGGGGGGACCTCAACTTACAATGAGCAGTTCTTC.

This chain joins TRBV7-3 and TRBJ2-1; D may match TRBD1 or TRBD2 (6 bases each). Trimming took off 2 bases at V and 2 bases at J, with 10 bases between the two ends. Germline V gene sequence: CDR1 SGHTA, CDR2 FQGTGA. The CDR3 length is 15 residues. The CDR3 loop reads CASSLFRGPYNEQFF. The DNA for the CDR3 is TGTGCCAGCAGCTTATTTCGGGGGCCCTACAATGAGCAGTTCTTC.

This clone was seen only once. The genes are TRBV28 and TRBJ2-7; D call uncertain. Germline V gene data show CDR1 as MDHEN and CDR2 as SYDVKM. The CDR3 has 15 residues. The V and J ends lost 1 base and 5 bases respectively, with 15 bases between them. CDR3 sequence: CASSLSRPPKNEQYF. The CDR3 DNA sequence: TGTGCCAGCAGTTTATCCAGGCCCCCGAAGAACGAGCAGTACTTC.

The chain joins TRBV10-2 to TRBJ2-1, with unresolved D. The germline CDR1 and CDR2 sequences are WSHSY and SAAADI. The V end lost 8 bases, the J end lost 9 bases, and 11 bases lay between the germline ends. The CDR3 is made up of 11 amino acids. CDR3 sequence (DNA): TGCGCCAGCTCCCGAGAGGCTGAGCAGTTCTTC. This sequence encodes CASSREAEQFF.

The V call is TRBV4-3, the J call TRBJ1-1, with 10 bases lining up with TRBD1. Trimming removed 1 base from V and 2 bases from J; junction bases left unmatched: 10. Germline lookup yields CDR1 LGHNA and CDR2 YSLEER. The CDR3 extends over 18 amino acids. As DNA, the CDR3 is TGCGCCAGCAGCCAAGCTCCACCCCGGGACAGGGGAAACACTGAAGCTTTCTTT. Translated, it gives CASSQAPPRDRGNTEAFF.

This chain connects TRBV5-1 to TRBJ1-3; the match to TRBD1 covers 7 bases. From germline, CDR1 is SGHRS and CDR2 YFSETQ. The length of the CDR3 is 15 residues. The trim removed 4 bases at V and 1 base at J, leaving 5 bases unmatched. The CDR3 region is CASSQMTGSGNTIYF. The CDR3 region has the DNA TGCGCCAGCAGCCAGATGACAGGGTCTGGAAACACCATATATTTT.

The chain's CDR3 is CASSRPGQPLGAFF. CDR3 bases: TGTGCCAGCAGCCGCCCCGGACAGCCCTTGGGAGCTTTCTTT. The chain has TRBV27 and TRBJ1-1; weak D call: TRBD1 (6 bases). Germline loops: CDR1 MNHEY, CDR2 SMNVEV (reference sequence). V lost 6 bases, J lost 10 bases, and 21 bases lay in between. The CDR3 consists of 14 residues.

The chain carries TRBV21-1 and TRBJ2-5; the D call TRBD2 from the table was never checked on the DNA. TRBV21-1 is given as a pseudogene. CDR3 length: 12 amino acids. The CDR3 nucleotides read TGTGCCAGCAGCAAAGGAGCCGAGACCCAGTACTTC. It specifies CASSKGAETQYF.

The rearrangement links TRBV15 to TRBJ2-7; D is ambiguous. Trimming took off 0 bases at V and 6 bases at J, with 9 bases between the two ends. From germline, CDR1 is LNHNV and CDR2 YYDKDF (reference sequence). CDR3 length: 13 residues. Written as DNA, the CDR3 is TGTGCCACCAGCAGAGATAACGGGCTCGAGCAGTACTTC. This codes for CATSRDNGLEQYF.

A single count supports this clone. The rearrangement uses TRBV6-5 and TRBJ2-7, with D perhaps given as TRBD1 or TRBD2 (6 bases each). Germline values: CDR1 MNHEY, CDR2 SVGAGI. The CDR3 is 14 amino acids. Trimming took off 6 bases at V and 0 bases at J, with 12 bases between the two ends. CDR3 sequence reads: CASSGGRVSYEQYF. The CDR3 DNA sequence: TGTGCCAGCAGCGGGGGCAGGGTCTCCTACGAGCAGTACTTC.

A few counts support this clone. This chain uses TRBV6-5 with TRBJ2-4; possibly TRBD1 for D (7 bases). Trimming removed 5 bases from V and 4 bases from J, with 15 bases in between. The CDR3 covers 15 residues. Germline V lookup: CDR1 MNHEY, CDR2 SVGAGI. CDR3 DNA sequence: TGTGCCAGCAGTCGGAGGGGGCTCGGAAAAAACATTCAGTACTTC. The encoded protein is CASSRRGLGKNIQYF.

The chain employs TRBV7-2 and TRBJ2-7; TRBD2 matches at 7 bases. This CDR3 spans 15 amino acids. The junction had 11 bases not matched to a gene; V was cut back by 5 bases and J by 4 bases. Per the germline V gene, CDR1 is SGHTA and CDR2 is FQGNSA. The CDR3 DNA reads as TGTGCCAGCAGCCCGACGGGGAGGGTTGGATACGAGCAGTACTTC. Its translation is CASSPTGRVGYEQYF.

CDR3 region: CASSLRSDQNTEAFF. DNA of the CDR3: TGTGCCAGCAGTTTAAGGTCAGACCAGAACACTGAAGCTTTCTTT. The rearrangement joins TRBV28 to TRBJ1-1; no definite D call. Trimming shortened V by 2 bases and J by 1 base, and 11 bases separated the two germline ends. This CDR3 is 15 amino acids long. Looked up from germline, CDR1 is MDHEN and CDR2 is SYDVKM.

This chain uses TRBV5-1 with TRBJ2-3; 7 bases line up with TRBD2. There are 15 residues in the CDR3. Losses at the gene ends were 2 bases for V and 5 bases for J; bases not matched to a gene: 8. Germline V gives CDR1 SGHRS, CDR2 YFSETQ. CDR3 sequence: CASSLAGLEVDTQYF. CDR3 DNA: TGCGCCAGCAGCTTAGCGGGGCTGGAAGTAGATACGCAGTATTTT.